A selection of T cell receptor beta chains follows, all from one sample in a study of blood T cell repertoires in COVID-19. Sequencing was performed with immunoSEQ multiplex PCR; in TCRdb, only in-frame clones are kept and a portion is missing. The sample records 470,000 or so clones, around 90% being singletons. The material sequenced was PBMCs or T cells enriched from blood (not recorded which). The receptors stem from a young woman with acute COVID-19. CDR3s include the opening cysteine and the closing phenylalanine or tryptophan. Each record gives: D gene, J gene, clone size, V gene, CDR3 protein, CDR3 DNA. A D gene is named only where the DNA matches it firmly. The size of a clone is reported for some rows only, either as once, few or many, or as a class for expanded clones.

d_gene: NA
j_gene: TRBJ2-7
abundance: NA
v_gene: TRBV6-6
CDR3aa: CASSSSAFQPDEQYF
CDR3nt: TGTGCCAGCAGTTCGAGCGCCTTCCAACCTGACGAGCAGTACTTC

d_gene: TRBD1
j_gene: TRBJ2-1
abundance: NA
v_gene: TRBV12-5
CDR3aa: CASGLGQGSYNEQFF
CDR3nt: TGTGCTAGTGGCCTCGGACAGGGCTCCTACAATGAGCAGTTCTTC

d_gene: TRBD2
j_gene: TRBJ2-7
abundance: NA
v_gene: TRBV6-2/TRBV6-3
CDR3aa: CASSTPEREVSYEQYF
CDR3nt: TGTGCCAGCAGTACCCCCGAACGGGAGGTCTCCTACGAGCAGTACTTC

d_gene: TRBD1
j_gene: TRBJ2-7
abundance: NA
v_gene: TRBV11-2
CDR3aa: CASSLERDRAYEQYF
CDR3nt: TGTGCCAGCAGCTTAGAACGGGACAGAGCCTACGAGCAGTACTTC

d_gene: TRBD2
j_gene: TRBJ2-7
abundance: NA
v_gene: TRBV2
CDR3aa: CASSGTSGATYEQYF
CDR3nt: TGTGCCAGCAGTGGGACTAGCGGGGCTACCTACGAGCAGTACTTC

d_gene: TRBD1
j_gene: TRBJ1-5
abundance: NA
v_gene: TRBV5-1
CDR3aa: CASSRTGDSNQPQHF
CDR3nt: TGCGCCAGCAGCCGGACAGGGGATAGCAATCAGCCCCAGCATTTT

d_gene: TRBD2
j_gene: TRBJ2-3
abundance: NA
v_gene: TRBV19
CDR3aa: CASTRTSASTDTQYF
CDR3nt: TGTGCCAGTACCCGGACTAGCGCATCTACAGATACGCAGTATTTT

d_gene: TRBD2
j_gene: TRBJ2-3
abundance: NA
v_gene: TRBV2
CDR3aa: CASGDGGTSGSSDTQYF
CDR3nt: TGTGCCAGCGGGGATGGTGGGACTAGCGGGAGTTCAGATACGCAGTATTTT

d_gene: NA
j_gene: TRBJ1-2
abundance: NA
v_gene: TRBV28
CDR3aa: CASSPQVRNGYTF
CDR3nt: TGTGCCAGCAGTCCTCAGGTTAGAAATGGCTACACCTTC

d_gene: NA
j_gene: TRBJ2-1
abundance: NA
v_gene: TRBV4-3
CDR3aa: CASSQFTGRGSYNEQFF
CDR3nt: TGCGCCAGCAGCCAATTTACAGGGAGAGGCTCCTACAATGAGCAGTTCTTC

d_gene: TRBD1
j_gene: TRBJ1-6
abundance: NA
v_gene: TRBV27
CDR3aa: CASRPKGAGYNSPLHF
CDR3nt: TGTGCCAGCAGACCTAAGGGGGCAGGTTATAATTCACCCCTCCACTTT

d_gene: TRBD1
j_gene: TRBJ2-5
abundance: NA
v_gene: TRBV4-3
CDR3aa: CASSSAETGQETQYF
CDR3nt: TGCGCCAGCAGCTCGGCCGAGACAGGGCAGGAGACCCAGTACTTC

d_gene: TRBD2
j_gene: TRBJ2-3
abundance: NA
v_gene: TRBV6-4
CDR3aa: CASSAGTSGTDTQYF
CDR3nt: TGTGCCAGCAGTGCCGGGACTAGCGGCACAGATACGCAGTATTTT

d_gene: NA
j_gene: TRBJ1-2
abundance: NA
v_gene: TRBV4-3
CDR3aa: CASSQAFRVENYGYTF
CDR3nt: TGCGCCAGCAGCCAGGCATTCAGGGTCGAGAACTATGGCTACACCTTC

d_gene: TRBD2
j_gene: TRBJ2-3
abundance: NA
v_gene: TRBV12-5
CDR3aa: CASGIREVGTDTQYF
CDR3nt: TGTGCTAGTGGTATCCGGGAGGTTGGCACAGATACGCAGTATTTT

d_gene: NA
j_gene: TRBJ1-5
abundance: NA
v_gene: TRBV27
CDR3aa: CASSLSSLNQPQHF
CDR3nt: TGTGCCAGCAGTTTATCGAGTCTCAATCAGCCCCAGCATTTT

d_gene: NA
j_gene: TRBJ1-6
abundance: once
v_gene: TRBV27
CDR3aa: CASSPFVSSYNSPLHF
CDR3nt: TGTGCCAGCAGTCCCTTCGTGAGCTCCTATAATTCACCCCTCCACTTT

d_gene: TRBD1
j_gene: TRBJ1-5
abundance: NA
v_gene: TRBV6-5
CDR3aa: CASSRTGGWNQPQHF
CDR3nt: TGTGCCAGCAGTCGAACAGGGGGCTGGAATCAGCCCCAGCATTTT

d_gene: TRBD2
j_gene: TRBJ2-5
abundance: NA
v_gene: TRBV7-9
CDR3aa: CASSGTSGSNSVWETQYF
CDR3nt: TGTGCCAGCAGCGGGACTAGCGGGAGCAACTCGGTCTGGGAGACCCAGTACTTC

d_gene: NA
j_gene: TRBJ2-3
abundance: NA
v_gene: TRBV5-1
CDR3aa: CASQTGTDTQYF
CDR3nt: TGCGCCAGCCAGACAGGCACAGATACGCAGTATTTT

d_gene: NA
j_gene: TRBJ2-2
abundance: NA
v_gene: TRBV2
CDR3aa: CASGQEVNTGELFF
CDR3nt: TGTGCCAGCGGGCAGGAAGTTAACACCGGGGAGCTGTTTTTT

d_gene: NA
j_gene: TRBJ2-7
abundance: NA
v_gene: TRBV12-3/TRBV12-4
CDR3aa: CASSSLAPYEQYF
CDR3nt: TGTGCCAGCAGTTCGCTAGCCCCGTACGAGCAGTACTTC

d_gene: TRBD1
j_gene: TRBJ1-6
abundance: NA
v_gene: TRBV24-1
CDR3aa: CATSPTPETRGHSPLHF
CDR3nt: TGTGCCACCAGTCCCACCCCAGAAACCAGGGGGCATTCACCCCTCCACTTT

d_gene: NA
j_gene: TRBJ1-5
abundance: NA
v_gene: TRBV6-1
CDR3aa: CASSEFGGDSNQPQHF
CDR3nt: TGTGCCAGCAGTGAATTCGGAGGAGATAGCAATCAGCCCCAGCATTTT

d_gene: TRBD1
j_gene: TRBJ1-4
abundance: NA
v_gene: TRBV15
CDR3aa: CATSSENSGTGRPPNEKLFF
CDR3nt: TGTGCCACCAGCAGTGAAAACTCCGGGACAGGGCGCCCTCCGAATGAAAAACTGTTTTTT

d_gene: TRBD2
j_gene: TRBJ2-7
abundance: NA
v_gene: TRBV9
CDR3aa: CASSVGGEPAYEQYF
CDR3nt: TGTGCCAGCAGCGTTGGGGGGGAGCCTGCCTACGAGCAGTACTTC

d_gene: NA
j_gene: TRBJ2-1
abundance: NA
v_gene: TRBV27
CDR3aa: CASSLSLAPPYNEQFF
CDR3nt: TGTGCCAGCAGTTTAAGTCTAGCGCCCCCCTACAATGAGCAGTTCTTC

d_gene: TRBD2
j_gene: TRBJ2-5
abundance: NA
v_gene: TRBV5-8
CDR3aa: CASNQGGRETQYF
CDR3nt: TGTGCCAGCAATCAGGGCGGGAGGGAGACCCAGTACTTC